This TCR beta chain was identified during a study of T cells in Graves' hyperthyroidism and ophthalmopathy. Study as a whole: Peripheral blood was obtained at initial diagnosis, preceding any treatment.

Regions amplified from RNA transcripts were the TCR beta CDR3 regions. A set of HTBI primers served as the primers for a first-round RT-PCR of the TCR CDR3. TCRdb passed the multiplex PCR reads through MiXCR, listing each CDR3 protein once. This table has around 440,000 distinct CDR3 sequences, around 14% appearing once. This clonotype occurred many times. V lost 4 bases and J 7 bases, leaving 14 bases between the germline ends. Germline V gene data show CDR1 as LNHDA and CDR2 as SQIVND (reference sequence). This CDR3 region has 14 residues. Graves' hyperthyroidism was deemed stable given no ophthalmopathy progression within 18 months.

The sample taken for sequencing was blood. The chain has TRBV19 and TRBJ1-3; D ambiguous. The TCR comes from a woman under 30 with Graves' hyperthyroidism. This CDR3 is CASSTGRTGNTIYF. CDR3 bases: TGTGCCAGTAGTACCGGACGGACGGGGAACACCATATATTTT.